This T cell receptor beta chain came from a study of low-dose radiotherapy and immunotherapy resistance in tumors. Looking at the study overall: It was 1 Gy per fraction every two weeks that Cohort 2 received, adding up to 13 Gy over 26 weeks. Each patient was administered nivolumab intravenously at 240 mg, which was a flat dose, every two weeks, along with intravenous ipilimumab at 1 mg/kg every six weeks.

This sample's time point: before trial treatment. Donors were given nivolumab, ipilimumab, aspirin, low-dose cyclophosphamide and low-dose radiotherapy. Primers used for first-strand cDNA, a TRAV- and TRBV-specific set, covered both alpha and beta chains. The TCRs were subjected to amplification over roughly 20 PCR cycles employing a constant-region primer in conjunction with a V-primer adapter. TCRdb reprocessed the reads via MiXCR and lists one record per CDR3 protein. The sample gives 100,000 or so distinct CDR3 sequences, around 9.2% of which show up once; around 1% is in the top ten. This clonotype has a count of ten or more. The specimen comprised PBMCs, sampled before treatment. This TCR came from a male donor with prostate cancer.

The CDR3 region has the DNA TGCGCCAGCAGCCAAGAAATCGGGCTCGCGGCAGATACGCAGTATTTT. It encodes CASSQEIGLAADTQYF. The rearrangement joins TRBV4-3 to TRBJ2-3; D gene unclear. In germline, CDR1 is LGHNA, CDR2 YSLEER. The V gene lost 0 bases and the J gene lost 4 bases, with 14 bases spanning the gap. The CDR3 is made up of 16 amino acids.